Listed here is a single TCR beta chain. The data originate from a study of T-cell reconstitution after alpha-beta-depleted transplantation in children. V was shortened by 5 bases and J by 8 bases, with 18 bases between the two germline ends. The CDR3 contains 13 residues. The germline CDR1 and CDR2 sequences are SQVTM and ANQGSEA. The TCRbeta library incorporated unique molecular identifiers. One entry per CDR3 protein, called by TCRdb with MiXCR from the PCR reads. The sample includes hundreds of thousands of distinct CDR3 sequences, approximately 29% seen only once; the top ten take less than 2.5%. This TCR was sampled from a human donor who donated a stem cell graft to a child with aplastic anemia. The input for sequencing was PBMCs from the stem cell graft donor, taken from the stem cell graft. The V gene is TRBV29-1, the J gene TRBJ1-2, with a possible D match to TRBD1 (6 bases). The CDR3 nucleotides read TGCAGCGTTCCCCTGCGGGGGGCACGGGGCTACACCTTC. Translating gives CSVPLRGARGYTF.